A selection of T cell receptor beta chains follows, all from one sample in a study of T-cell reconstitution after alpha-beta-depleted transplantation in children. TCRdb re-called the PCR reads with MiXCR, one entry per CDR3 protein. The profile shows 300,000 to 400,000 distinct CDR3 sequences, about 17% of them singletons. This sample comprised PBMCs, mostly from graft donor cells, obtained 360 days after TCRalphabeta/CD19-depleted stem cell transplant. The receptor source for this set is a male patient between 2 and 10 years old who had a stem cell transplant for acute lymphoblastic leukemia, so the T cells may come from the graft donor. CDR3s include the opening cysteine and the closing phenylalanine or tryptophan. The D gene is left open where the match is weak. For some rows the clone size is stated as once, few or many, or as a class when expanded; others skip it.

>TRBD2|TRBV29-1|-|TRBJ2-3
TGCAGCGTTGAGGGAGCGGGAGCCACGGATACGCAGTATTTT
CSVEGAGATDTQYF
>-|TRBV12-3/TRBV12-4|-|TRBJ2-7
TGTGCCAGCAGTTACCTGGGAACCTACGAGCAGTACTTC
CASSYLGTYEQYF
>-|TRBV3-1|-|TRBJ2-2
TGTGCCAGCAGCCGAATAACGAGCACCGGGGAGCTGTTTTTT
CASSRITSTGELFF
>TRBD2|TRBV29-1|-|TRBJ2-7
TGCAGCGCTAGATACGGGAGCGGGAGGGGCGAGCAGTACTTC
CSARYGSGRGEQYF
>TRBD2|TRBV29-1|many|TRBJ2-3
TGCAGCGGAGCTAGCGGGAGAAGGACAGATACGCAGTATTTT
CSGASGRRTDTQYF
>TRBD1|TRBV28|-|TRBJ2-7
TGTGCCAGCAGTTTTCCCCCGACAGGGATTTCCTACGAGCAGTACTTC
CASSFPPTGISYEQYF
>-|TRBV24-1|-|TRBJ2-3
TGTGCCACCAGTGGCTTGGGCAGCACAGATACGCAGTATTTT
CATSGLGSTDTQYF
>TRBD2|TRBV4-2|few|TRBJ2-3
TGTGCCAGCAGCCAACGGTTACTAGCGGGAGAAGATACGCAGTATTTT
CASSQRLLAGEDTQYF
>-|TRBV7-4|few|TRBJ2-3
TGTGCCAGCTGTGATACGCAGTATTTT
CASCDTQYF
>TRBD1|TRBV2|few|TRBJ2-5
TGTGCCAGCAGTAGAGGGACAGTAATCCAAGAGACCCAGTACTTC
CASSRGTVIQETQYF
>-|TRBV28|few|TRBJ1-1
TGTGCCAGCAGTTTAGCCCCTCCAGGTGAGGACACTGAAGCTTTCTTT
CASSLAPPGEDTEAFF
>-|TRBV12-3/TRBV12-4|-|TRBJ1-5
TGTGCCAGCAGTTTAGTAGTCGGGGGGCAGCCCCAGCATTTT
CASSLVVGGQPQHF
>-|TRBV7-6|-|TRBJ2-7
TGTGCCAGCAGCTCAGAGAGAGCCAGGATTGGCTACGAGCAGTACTTC
CASSSERARIGYEQYF
>-|TRBV28|few|TRBJ1-2
TGTGCCAGCAGTTTCCCACGTTCCTCAGGGCATGGCTACACCTTC
CASSFPRSSGHGYTF
>TRBD1|TRBV20-1|-|TRBJ1-6
TGCAGTGCTAGAGAGACCGGGACAGCCAATTCACCCCTCCACTTT
CSARETGTANSPLHF
>TRBD1|TRBV7-2|-|TRBJ2-1
TGTGCCAGCAGCTTAGGTACAGGGGGCGAAACCATACAGTTCTTC
CASSLGTGGETIQFF
>-|TRBV12-3/TRBV12-4|-|TRBJ2-7
TGTGCCAGCAGGGCTCACCTTAACGAGCAGTACTTC
CASRAHLNEQYF
>-|TRBV4-2|many|TRBJ2-7
TGTGCCAGCAGCCAAGTGGGACTGAGCGTCTACGAGCAGTACTTC
CASSQVGLSVYEQYF
>-|TRBV12-3/TRBV12-4|many|TRBJ1-1
TGTGCCAGCAGTTTGGGACCGGTGGGCGCTTTCTTT
CASSLGPVGAFF
>TRBD2|TRBV12-3/TRBV12-4|-|TRBJ2-1
TGTGCCAGCAGACTTGGGACTAGCGGGAGAGTTGAGCAGTTCTTC
CASRLGTSGRVEQFF
>-|TRBV20-1|-|TRBJ2-2
TGCAGTGCTAGAGGCTTAGGGGGCACCGGGGAGCTGTTTTTT
CSARGLGGTGELFF
>-|TRBV7-9|few|TRBJ2-1
TGTGCCAGCAGCTTTTCATCTGGCGAGCAGTTCTTC
CASSFSSGEQFF